This is a list of T cell receptor beta chains from one sample in a study of cytomegalovirus exposure and HLA in healthy donors. TCRdb's copy holds only in-frame clones and misses some; the assay was immunoSEQ multiplex PCR. The sample contains 150,000 to 200,000 clones, about four fifths of which appear only once. The specimen was PBMCs. These receptors all come from a woman in her forties or fifties in good health and CMV-seronegative. Each CDR3 is given with its conserved first and last residue. D genes are given only for firm matches. Some rows have no size entry. The others give once, few or many, or a class for an expanded clone.

j_call: TRBJ1-6; v_call: TRBV7-2; cdr3_length: 14; clone_size: few; d_call: TRBD1; cdr3_nt: TGTGCCAGCAGCCTACAGGGGGATAATTCACCCCTCCACTTT; cdr3_aa: CASSLQGDNSPLHF
j_call: TRBJ2-1; v_call: TRBV11-3; cdr3_length: 16; clone_size: once; d_call: TRBD2; cdr3_nt: TGTGCCAGCAGCTCTAGCGGGAGTAAGGGCTACAATGAGCAGTTCTTC; cdr3_aa: CASSSSGSKGYNEQFF
j_call: TRBJ2-5; v_call: TRBV5-1; cdr3_length: 13; clone_size: -; d_call: -; cdr3_nt: TGCGCCAGCAGCCCAGGACTCCAAGAGACCCAGTACTTC; cdr3_aa: CASSPGLQETQYF
j_call: TRBJ2-7; v_call: TRBV7-2; cdr3_length: 16; clone_size: -; d_call: TRBD2; cdr3_nt: TGTGCCAGCAGCTTAGGCGGGACTAGCGGACCCTACGAGCAGTACTTC; cdr3_aa: CASSLGGTSGPYEQYF
j_call: TRBJ1-3; v_call: TRBV6-5; cdr3_length: 16; clone_size: few; d_call: -; cdr3_nt: TGTGCCAGCAGTTATAGTCGAGGGTCCTCTGGAAACACCATATATTTT; cdr3_aa: CASSYSRGSSGNTIYF
j_call: TRBJ2-7; v_call: TRBV18; cdr3_length: 13; clone_size: -; d_call: TRBD1; cdr3_nt: TGTGCCAGCTCACTGCGGACAGGGGACGAGCAGTACTTC; cdr3_aa: CASSLRTGDEQYF
j_call: TRBJ2-1; v_call: TRBV13; cdr3_length: 16; clone_size: -; d_call: TRBD2; cdr3_nt: TGTGCCAGCAGCTTAACTACTAGCGGGAGGGGCGATGAGCAGTTCTTC; cdr3_aa: CASSLTTSGRGDEQFF
j_call: TRBJ2-7; v_call: TRBV5-6; cdr3_length: 14; clone_size: -; d_call: TRBD2; cdr3_nt: TGTGCCAGCAGGCCACTAGCGGGAAGCAACGAGCAGTACTTC; cdr3_aa: CASRPLAGSNEQYF
j_call: TRBJ2-7; v_call: TRBV6-6; cdr3_length: 14; clone_size: -; d_call: -; cdr3_nt: TGTGCCAGCAGTTCCGACAGACTGGCCTACGAGCAGTACTTC; cdr3_aa: CASSSDRLAYEQYF
j_call: TRBJ2-5; v_call: TRBV11-3; cdr3_length: 16; clone_size: -; d_call: TRBD1; cdr3_nt: TGTGCCAGCAGCTTGCCAGGGGGCCTTGGGAAAGAGACCCAGTACTTC; cdr3_aa: CASSLPGGLGKETQYF
j_call: TRBJ2-5; v_call: TRBV4-1; cdr3_length: 15; clone_size: -; d_call: TRBD1; cdr3_nt: TGCGCCAGCAGCCCGGAGGACAGGGGGCGAGAGACCCAGTACTTC; cdr3_aa: CASSPEDRGRETQYF
j_call: TRBJ1-1; v_call: TRBV7-2; cdr3_length: 14; clone_size: once; d_call: -; cdr3_nt: TGTGCCAGCAGCCCAACGGGGGGTAAGACTGAAGCTTTCTTT; cdr3_aa: CASSPTGGKTEAFF
j_call: TRBJ2-7; v_call: TRBV15; cdr3_length: 17; clone_size: once; d_call: -; cdr3_nt: TGTGCCACCAGCAGAGATAGGGTCGACAGGACAACCTACGAGCAGTGCTTC; cdr3_aa: CATSRDRVDRTTYEQCF
j_call: TRBJ2-1; v_call: TRBV29-1; cdr3_length: 10; clone_size: few; d_call: -; cdr3_nt: TGCAGCGCGGGGGACTCTATTACGTTCTTC; cdr3_aa: CSAGDSITFF